Following are 21 T cell receptor beta chains from one sample sequenced in a study of T-cell memory formation after mild COVID-19. MiXCR, applied by TCRdb to the 5' RACE reads, yields one record per CDR3 protein. Counted here are roughly 350,000 distinct CDR3 sequences, 25% to 30% occurring once; the ten biggest clones make up roughly 12%. Input material: PBMCs or a T cell subset sorted from them (not recorded which). The receptors were gathered from an adult woman who had mild COVID-19 (a few samples of this study predate the infection). Cell type and time point are not known.

V is TRBV6-1 and J is TRBJ2-7; D unclear. This CDR3 has 15 residues. Germline V gene data show CDR1 as MNHNS and CDR2 as SASEGT. V shed 0 bases and J shed 3 bases, with 12 bases lying between them. The CDR3 protein is CASSEAYSTRYEQYF. The CDR3 nucleotides read TGTGCCAGCAGTGAAGCGTACAGTACCCGCTACGAGCAGTACTTC.

V is TRBV5-6 and J is TRBJ1-2; TRBD1 matches 7 bases. Germline V gene lookup returns CDR1 SGHDT and CDR2 YYEEEE. CDR3 length equals 16 residues. The trim removed 1 base at V and 5 bases at J, leaving 11 bases unmatched. The CDR3 coding sequence is TGTGCCAGCAGCTTGCAATTGGGACAGTGGGCGTATGGCTACACCTTC. This sequence encodes CASSLQLGQWAYGYTF. Full variable domain (rest looked up from reference TRBV5-6 and TRBJ1-2): DAGVTQSPTHLIKTRGQQVTLRCSPKSGHDTVSWYQQALGQGPQFIFQYYEEEERQRGNFPDRFSGHQFPNYSSELNVNALLLGDSALYLCASSLQLGQWAYGYTFGSGTRLTVV.

This clonotype was detected only a few times. This chain connects TRBV24-1 to TRBJ2-3; TRBD2 might be the D (6 bases). Trimming left V 7 bases short and J 0 bases short, with 19 bases between. This CDR3 contains 17 residues. The germline CDR1 and CDR2 sequences are KGHDR and SFDVKD. The CDR3, as DNA: TGTGCCACCAGAAATCCTGGGCGGACTACTAGCACAGATACGCAGTATTTT. It encodes CATRNPGRTTSTDTQYF.

J is TRBJ2-7 and V is TRBV30; D gene unclear. The germline V gene encodes CDR1 GTSNPN and CDR2 SVGIG (reference sequence). This CDR3 region has 13 residues. The V gene lost 2 bases and the J gene lost 0 bases, with 8 bases spanning the gap. CDR3 DNA sequence: TGTGCCTGGAGTACACAGAGCTCCTACGAGCAGTACTTC. Amino acids: CAWSTQSSYEQYF.

The chain employs TRBV7-2 and TRBJ2-3, with TRBD2 matching over 8 bases. Germline lookup yields CDR1 SGHTA and CDR2 FQGNSA. The CDR3 contains 13 residues. The V segment lost 6 bases and the J segment 5 bases; nucleotides outside the gene matches: 4. DNA for the CDR3: TGTGCCAGCAGGCGGGGGGCTGGAGATACGCAGTATTTT. It is translated as CASRRGAGDTQYF. The full variable domain, rest sourced from reference TRBV7-2 and TRBJ2-3, is GAGVSQSPSNKVTEKGKDVELRCDPISGHTALYWYRQSLGQGLEFLIYFQGNSAPDKSGLPSDRFSAERTGGSVSTLTIQRTQQEDSAVYLCASRRGAGDTQYFGPGTRLTVL.

CDR3 residues: CASNPAGFIDTQYF. The CDR3 DNA follows: TGTGCCAGCAACCCGGCCGGGTTCATAGATACGCAGTATTTT. The chain employs TRBV12-3 or TRBV12-4 and TRBJ2-3; D is unclear. The CDR3 has 14 amino acids. Trimming removed 7 bases at V and 5 bases at J, with 16 bases between.

The sample holds a few counts of this clonotype. The chain combines TRBV5-6 with TRBJ2-5; D unclear. V gave up 1 base and J gave up 9 bases, with 16 bases separating them. Looked up from germline, CDR1 is SGHDT and CDR2 is YYEEEE. The CDR3 length is 14 residues. CDR3 in amino acids: CASSLISSLGSQYF. In nucleotides, the CDR3 is TGTGCCAGCAGCTTGATCAGTAGTCTGGGGTCCCAGTACTTC.

The V gene is TRBV5-4, the J gene TRBJ2-3; 7 positions agree with TRBD2. The germline gives CDR1 SGHNT, CDR2 YYREEE (reference sequence). The CDR3 is 16 amino acids. J was trimmed by 1 base and V by 0 bases; bases with no gene match: 5. The CDR3 region is CASSLGGRGGTDTQYF. The CDR3 region has the DNA TGTGCCAGCAGCTTGGGGGGGAGGGGTGGCACAGATACGCAGTATTTT. Supplemented by reference TRBV5-4 and TRBJ2-3, the full variable domain reads ETGVTQSPTHLIKTRGQQVTLRCSSQSGHNTVSWYQQALGQGPQFIFQYYREEENGRGNFPPRFSGLQFPNYSSELNVNALELDDSALYLCASSLGGRGGTDTQYFGPGTRLTVL.

This clonotype has a handful of counts. The chain uses TRBV7-2 and TRBJ1-4; tentatively, D is TRBD1 (6 bases). Trimming took 5 bases from V and 7 from J, leaving 26 bases between them. The CDR3 length is 18 residues. Germline values: CDR1 SGHTA, CDR2 FQGNSA. The CDR3 protein is CASSRSRTAIFLGEKLFF. The CDR3 nucleotides are TGTGCCAGCAGCCGTTCAAGGACAGCAATTTTTCTGGGTGAAAAACTGTTTTTT.

The chain has TRBV5-1 and TRBJ1-4; possibly TRBD1 for D (5 bases). V was shortened by 1 base and J by 6 bases, with 13 bases between the two germline ends. Per germline, CDR1 SGHRS and CDR2 YFSETQ. The CDR3 sequence is 15 residues long. The CDR3 region has the DNA TGCGCCAGCAGCTTGCGGCCAGGGCGATATGAAAAACTGTTTTTT. Translated, it gives CASSLRPGRYEKLFF.

The chain has TRBV5-6 and TRBJ2-7; a weak D match, TRBD1 (6 bases). This CDR3 contains 16 residues. Trimming left V 4 bases short and J 4 bases short, with 21 bases between. Germline V gene data show CDR1 as SGHDT and CDR2 as YYEEEE. In DNA form, the CDR3 reads TGTGCCAGCAGCCCGAGCTACAGGGTTCATGTGTACGAGCAGTACTTC. It encodes CASSPSYRVHVYEQYF.

The chain is built from TRBV3-1 and TRBJ2-7; 10 positions agree with TRBD2. Germline trimming cut 0 bases from V and 0 bases from J; bases unmatched to any gene: 8. There are 18 residues in the CDR3. Germline CDR1 LGHDT, CDR2 YNNKEL (reference sequence). The CDR3 nucleotides are TGTGCCAGCAGCCAAGATGGAAGCGGGAGGGTGAGCTCCTACGAGCAGTACTTC. It is translated as CASSQDGSGRVSSYEQYF.

The chain recombines TRBV25-1 with TRBJ2-5; no reliable D call. The CDR3 contains 12 residues. V was clipped by 7 bases and J by 5 bases, with 11 bases between them. Germline CDR1 MGHDK, CDR2 SYGVNS. For the CDR3, the DNA is TGTGCCAGCACTCTCGTAGGGGAGACCCAGTACTTC. This codes for CASTLVGETQYF. The complete variable domain, with remaining parts taken from reference TRBV25-1 and TRBJ2-5, reads EADIYQTPRYLVIGTGKKITLECSQTMGHDKMYWYQQDPGMELHLIHYSYGVNSTEKGDLSSESTVSRIRTEHFPLTLESARPSHTSQYLCASTLVGETQYFGPGTRLLVL.

The V and J genes are TRBV29-1 and TRBJ2-3; D may be TRBD1 or TRBD2 (5 bases each). The CDR3 totals 13 residues. Per the germline V gene, CDR1 is SQVTM and CDR2 is ANQGSEA. Trimming took 3 bases from V and 0 from J, leaving 7 bases between them. Here the CDR3 reads CSVDWDSTDTQYF. CDR3 bases: TGCAGCGTTGATTGGGACAGCACAGATACGCAGTATTTT.

In nucleotides, the CDR3 is TGTGCCAGCAGCTTAGGTCTAGCGATGAGGGAGACCCAGTACTTC. Translating gives CASSLGLAMRETQYF. This rearrangement joins TRBV7-8 to TRBJ2-5; maybe TRBD2 (6 bases). Germline CDR1 and CDR2: SGHVS and FQNEAQ. This CDR3 is 15 amino acids long. The germline V and J ends were trimmed by 1 base and 5 bases, with 14 bases remaining between them.

This clonotype appeared a few times. The chain uses TRBV5-5 and TRBJ1-6, with D uncertain. The CDR3 totals 13 residues. From germline, CDR1 is SGHKS and CDR2 YYEKEE (reference sequence). V was cut by 1 base and J by 7 bases, with 6 bases left in between. CDR3 sequence: CASSLSSNSPLHF. The CDR3 nucleotides are TGTGCCAGCAGCTTGTCAAGCAATTCACCCCTCCACTTT.

This clonotype was seen a handful of times. V and J are TRBV2 and TRBJ2-7; maybe TRBD1 (6 bases). This CDR3 is 19 amino acids long. Germline CDR1 reads SNHLY; CDR2 reads FYNNEI. The V gene lost 4 bases and the J gene lost 4 bases, with 29 bases spanning the gap. The DNA for the CDR3 is TGTGCCAGCAGTGTTGGGGACACCCGGGTCCTTCTTGGGATATACGAGCAGTACTTC. Protein product: CASSVGDTRVLLGIYEQYF.

The chain links TRBV5-1 to TRBJ1-2, with D maybe TRBD1 (5 bases). From germline, CDR1 is SGHRS and CDR2 YFSETQ. With 4 bases removed from V and 2 bases from J, the gap between germline ends came to 12 bases. There are 14 residues in the CDR3. CDR3 in DNA: TGCGCCAGCAGCGCGGGGCGGTCCAACTATGGCTACACCTTC. It is translated as CASSAGRSNYGYTF. The complete variable domain, with remaining parts taken from reference TRBV5-1 and TRBJ1-2, reads KAGVTQTPRYLIKTRGQQVTLSCSPISGHRSVSWYQQTPGQGLQFLFEYFSETQRNKGNFPGRFSGRQFSNSRSEMNVSTLELGDSALYLCASSAGRSNYGYTFGSGTRLTVV.

This clonotype was seen at least ten times. The chain is built from TRBV6-4 and TRBJ2-3; 10 positions match TRBD2. The CDR3 runs to 17 residues. V lost 0 bases and J lost 2; bases outside the gene matches: 5. CDR1 is MRHNA, CDR2 SNTAGT, per germline. CDR3 DNA sequence: TGTGCCAGCAGTGACTCGTCTAGCGGGGGACCCACAGATACGCAGTATTTT. It codes for CASSDSSSGGPTDTQYF.

The V call is TRBV7-9, the J call TRBJ2-5, with 7 bases lining up with TRBD1. CDR1 is SEHNR and CDR2 is FQNEAQ in the germline V gene (reference sequence). CDR3 length: 16 residues. J was trimmed by 3 bases and V by 5 bases; bases with no gene match: 12. The chain's CDR3 is CASSPGQATGKETQYF. DNA for the CDR3: TGTGCCAGCAGCCCGGGCCAAGCGACAGGGAAAGAGACCCAGTACTTC.

The chain carries TRBV18 and TRBJ2-6; D might be TRBD2 (5 bases). V dropped 2 bases and J dropped 0 bases, with 11 bases sitting between them. Germline values: CDR1 KGHSH, CDR2 LQKENI. CDR3 length: 17 residues. The CDR3: CASSPRGYSSGANVLTF. The CDR3 coding sequence is TGTGCCAGCTCACCAAGAGGGTATAGCTCTGGGGCCAACGTCCTGACTTTC.